There are a few counts of the clone carrying this TCR beta chain. These data come from a study of type 1 and type 2 diabetes patients. Study summary: Donors were type 1 diabetes, type 2 diabetes, or nondiabetic controls.

Other autoimmune diseases and infections within the past four weeks excluded donors. The CDR3 is 13 amino acids. CDR1 GTSNPN and CDR2 SVGIG come from the germline V gene (reference sequence). The ends were cut back, 2 bases at V and 2 bases at J, with 7 bases in the middle. PCR was run on genomic DNA. Multiplex PCR with 30 forward and 13 reverse primers amplified the TCR beta CDR3. Each CDR3 protein is one row after TCRdb ran MiXCR on the multiplex PCR reads. Of some 250,000 distinct CDR3 sequences in the sample, around 47% were seen once. The sequence was obtained from a man aged 18 to 35 with type 2 diabetes. The sample comprised peripheral blood mononuclear cells (PBMCs). The chain couples TRBV30 to TRBJ2-1; unclear D gene. This CDR3 reads CAWSLNAYNEQFF. The DNA for the CDR3 is TGTGCCTGGAGTTTAAACGCCTACAATGAGCAGTTCTTC.